Below, 14 T cell receptor beta chains from the same sample are listed, as sequenced in a study of shared clonotypes between healthy human individuals. Data came from immunoSEQ multiplex PCR; TCRdb stores just in-frame clones and leaves some out. The table lists 800,000 or so clones, 96% of them singletons. Naivety among CD8 cells was defined by CD45RO negativity and positive CCR7 selection, thereby excluding terminally differentiated effector memory CD45RA+ cells. The source material was naive CD8+ T cells sorted from blood. The receptors come from a young man in good health.

J is TRBJ2-2 and V is TRBV18; 7 bases are shared with TRBD1. The CDR3 covers 17 residues. The V segment lost 3 bases and the J segment 7 bases; nucleotides outside the gene matches: 14. Germline V gives CDR1 KGHSH, CDR2 LQKENI. The CDR3 sequence: CASSPVGQRRLDGELFF. In DNA form, the CDR3 reads TGTGCCAGCTCACCTGTGGGACAGCGCCGGTTGGACGGGGAGCTGTTTTTT.

The rearrangement links TRBV5-8 to TRBJ2-7, with 7 bases that match TRBD2. This CDR3 has 16 residues. Trimming at V came to 4 bases and at J to 0 bases, leaving 10 bases not matched to a gene. The germline V gene has CDR1 SGHTS and CDR2 YDEGEE. CDR3 protein: CASSPKTSVNSYEQYF. In nucleotides, the CDR3 is TGTGCCAGCAGCCCAAAAACTAGCGTGAACTCCTACGAGCAGTACTTC.

This clone has only one observation. The J gene is TRBJ1-2, the V gene TRBV5-4, with D possibly TRBD1 on 6 matching bases. There are 15 residues in the CDR3. Germline V gene sequence: CDR1 SGHNT, CDR2 YYREEE (reference sequence). Trimming pared 0 bases from V and 5 bases from J, leaving 14 bases between. Written as DNA, the CDR3 is TGTGCCAGCAGCTTGGTGGTGGGGGCGATGTATGGCTACACCTTC. Protein product: CASSLVVGAMYGYTF.

This clone was observed a single time. This sequence joins TRBV27 and TRBJ2-7; tentative D call: TRBD2 (6 bases). Germline V gene lookup returns CDR1 MNHEY and CDR2 SMNVEV (reference sequence). This CDR3 comprises 14 residues. V lost 3 bases, J lost 4 bases, and 13 bases lay in between. CDR3 DNA sequence: TGTGCCAGCAGTTTGGCTATGGGAGGATACGAGCAGTACTTC. As protein: CASSLAMGGYEQYF.

J is TRBJ2-2 and V is TRBV7-6; 7 bases match TRBD2. The CDR3 is 16 amino acids. V was pared by 2 bases and J by 7 bases, with 10 bases of the junction left unmatched. Germline CDR1 reads SGHVS; CDR2 reads FNYEAQ. The CDR3 region has the DNA TGTGCCAGCAGCTTAAGCCTCGGGACTACACACGGGGAGCTGTTTTTT. It yields the protein CASSLSLGTTHGELFF.

The J gene is TRBJ2-7, the V gene TRBV4-1, with 7 bases identical to TRBD1. Germline trimming cut 0 bases from V and 3 bases from J; bases unmatched to any gene: 5. Germline values: CDR1 MGHRA, CDR2 YSYEKL. The CDR3 covers 15 residues. CDR3 sequence (DNA): TGCGCCAGCAGCCAAGAGTCGCCAGGGGGCTACGAGCAGTACTTC. This encodes CASSQESPGGYEQYF.

A word on this clone: This CDR3 is also generated by other DNA sequences in the sample. The chain is built from TRBV4-1 and TRBJ1-1, with a possible D match to TRBD1 (6 bases). Germline V gene data show CDR1 as MGHRA and CDR2 as YSYEKL. The CDR3 extends over 15 amino acids. V lost 1 base to trimming and J lost 2 bases, with 11 bases between them. The CDR3 is CASSQVDSLNTEAFF. In DNA form, the CDR3 reads TGCGCCAGCAGCCAAGTGGACAGCCTCAACACTGAAGCTTTCTTT.

This chain joins TRBV29-1 and TRBJ2-4, with TRBD2 as a possible D gene (5 bases). Germline V CDR1 and CDR2: SQVTM, ANQGSEA. This CDR3 has 13 amino acids. Trimming pared 5 bases from V and 3 bases from J, leaving 11 bases between. CDR3 residues: CSVTDLDKNIQYF. DNA of the CDR3: TGCAGCGTTACGGACTTGGACAAAAACATTCAGTACTTC.

The chain is built from TRBV6-1 and TRBJ1-4; 10 bases are a match to TRBD1. This CDR3 region has 15 residues. With V trimmed by 5 bases and J by 5 bases, 5 bases remained unmatched. Per the germline V gene, CDR1 is MNHNS and CDR2 is SASEGT. CDR3 nucleotide sequence: TGTGCCAGCAGTCTGACAGGGGGCGAAAATGAAAAACTGTTTTTT. This gives the protein CASSLTGGENEKLFF.

CDR3 bases: TGTGCCAGCAGCCCCGGCGGTCTAGAAGAGACCCAGTACTTC. Its translation is CASSPGGLEETQYF. J is TRBJ2-5 and V is TRBV11-3; no clear D gene. The CDR3 has 14 residues. V was cut by 5 bases and J by 3 bases, with 13 bases left in between. Germline-derived CDR1 and CDR2 are SGHNT and YENEEA.

This clone occurred once. J is TRBJ2-2 and V is TRBV7-9; 8 nucleotides align to TRBD2. V lost 5 bases, J lost 6 bases, and 17 bases stayed unmatched. Germline values: CDR1 SEHNR, CDR2 FQNEAQ (reference sequence). CDR3 size: 18 residues. CDR3 bases: TGTGCCAGCAGCCAACCCCCGGGGGCCAGCGGGAGACCCGGGGAGCTGTTTTTT. Translation gives CASSQPPGASGRPGELFF. Full variable domain (remainder filled in from reference TRBV7-9 and TRBJ2-2): DTGVSQNPRHKITKRGQNVTFRCDPISEHNRLYWYRQTLGQGPEFLTYFQNEAQLEKSRLLSDRFSAERPKGSFSTLEIQRTEQGDSAMYLCASSQPPGASGRPGELFFGEGSRLTVL.

The chain recombines TRBV6-1 with TRBJ1-5; TRBD1 agrees at 10 bases. CDR1 and CDR2 (germline): MNHNS, SASEGT. The V and J ends lost 6 bases and 6 bases, in that order; junction bases with no gene match: 8. The CDR3 extends over 15 amino acids. The CDR3 spells CASRAGQGGSQPQHF. The DNA for the CDR3 is TGTGCCAGCAGGGCAGGACAGGGGGGAAGTCAGCCCCAGCATTTT.

This chain uses TRBV28 with TRBJ2-7; 7 bases map to TRBD1. J lost 2 bases, V lost 5 bases, and 9 bases had no gene match. Germline CDR1 is MDHEN and CDR2 is SYDVKM. The CDR3 is 15 amino acids. The CDR3 sequence is CASSIHRDSAYEQYF. CDR3 in DNA: TGTGCCAGCAGTATACACCGGGACAGCGCCTACGAGCAGTACTTC. The whole variable domain, filled in from reference TRBV28 and TRBJ2-7, reads DVKVTQSSRYLVKRTGEKVFLECVQDMDHENMFWYRQDPGLGLRLIYFSYDVKMKEKGDIPEGYSVSREKKERFSLILESASTNQTSMYLCASSIHRDSAYEQYFGPGTRLTVT.

The chain couples TRBV29-1 to TRBJ1-4; D is ambiguous. Looked up from germline, CDR1 is SQVTM and CDR2 is ANQGSEA. Trimming left V 8 bases short and J 4 bases short, with 20 bases between. CDR3 length: 15 residues. CDR3 loop: CSFLLAGDGNEKLFF. CDR3 sequence (DNA): TGCAGCTTTCTCCTGGCAGGCGACGGTAATGAAAAACTGTTTTTT.